In this sample, the clone carrying this TCR beta chain turned up many times. This entry comes from a study of T cells in Graves' hyperthyroidism and ophthalmopathy. The CDR3 regions of TCR beta were amplified from RNA transcripts. Initially, a first-round RT-PCR of the TCR CDR3 employed the HTBI primer set. TCRdb re-called the multiplex PCR reads with MiXCR, one entry per CDR3 protein. The sample has about half a million distinct CDR3 sequences, about a fifth seen once. Germline V gives CDR1 LNHDA, CDR2 SQIVND (reference sequence). The CDR3 runs to 15 residues. With V trimmed by 5 bases and J by 5 bases, 10 bases remained unmatched.

Source material: blood. The chain is built from TRBV19 and TRBJ1-1; 8 bases are shared with TRBD1. The receptor comes from a man between 18 and 35 years old with Graves' hyperthyroidism. CDR3 in DNA: TGTGCCAGTAGTGAAGACAGACAGGGGCGGACTGAAGCTTTCTTT. Its protein product is CASSEDRQGRTEAFF.